Given below is one T cell receptor (beta chain) in context. No antigen is known for it. Base qualities are missing; no much larger clone stands one base away. Receptor libraries were prepared by PCR. DNA from cultured CD4+ T cells was subjected to TCR sequencing with the Oncomine TCR Beta short-read assay at the Johns Hopkins FTIC core. Genomic DNA was extracted from the cultured CD4+ T cells with the QIAamp micro DNA kit. Oncomine TCR Beta libraries made from cultured CD4+ T cells were pooled using unique dual indexes and sequenced on an Illumina iSeq 100. Processing in the source paper ran as follows. Non-productive sequences were removed, and CDR3s that did not start with C, did not end with F or W, or were shorter than 7 amino acids were discarded. The MANAFEST web application identified antigen-specific clonotypes by comparing peptide-stimulated wells against reference wells and other culture wells. Positive clones required FDR below 0.05, an odds ratio above 5, and productive frequency above 0.1% in at least two of three replicate wells. Clonotypes that were significantly expanded in both SARS-CoV-2 spike wells and at least one common cold coronavirus spike condition were defined as cross-reactive. CDR3 homology was assessed with Levenshtein distances (stringdist) and unrooted phylogenetic trees (ape) in R version 3.6.1. Using fastp trimming at Q25 and MiXCR clonotype assembly, TCRdb reanalyzed the public sequencing data and kept in-frame beta chains. One record per CDR3 amino acid sequence lists the most common genes and DNA. These V and J calls rely on TCRdb rather than the paper's analysis. A total of some 10,000 distinct CDR3 sequences appear in this sample, roughly 42% of them only once. The ten largest clones represent about 20% of the sample.

The treatment or condition tag for this specimen amounts to: approximately nine-day PBMC culture with coronavirus spike peptide pools or control peptides (ViraFEST assay). To expand antigen-specific T cells with peptide pools and then pick out the expanded clonotypes through TCR sequencing, the study relied on the ViraFEST assay. The convalescent patients' positive SARS-CoV-2 PCR tests were from March to December 2020, which was before the Alpha, Beta and Delta variants emerged in the United States. Each well held 2 million to 2.5 million PBMCs cultured with roughly 10 ug/ml peptide pools in IMDM containing about 5% human AB serum and 9 to 10 IU/ml IL-2. On days 3 and 7, half of the culture medium was replaced with fresh IL-2-containing medium. After 9 to 11 days of culture, CD4+ T cells were isolated by negative selection with the EasySep CD4+ T cell isolation kit. Ficoll-Paque Plus gradient centrifugation was used to isolate PBMCs from whole blood, and the isolated PBMCs were then either used fresh or cryopreserved at -140C. Each culture condition was generally run in triplicate wells.

This sample stems from a study of vaccination and CD4 T cells after COVID-19 (dated by TCRdb to the early 2020s). For the study in its entirety: Convalescent patients had a positive SARS-CoV-2 result on nasal swab PCR, and of these patients, several had mild disease and one had severe disease. In the convalescent cohort there were six males and four females, among whom were two Hispanic individuals, seven Caucasians, two Asians and one multiracial person. Two doses of either the Pfizer-BioNTech BNT162b2 vaccine (n=8) or the Moderna mRNA-1273 vaccine (n=2) were administered to participants. Post-COVID blood samples from convalescent patients were collected a median of roughly 100 days after diagnosis, with a range of roughly 35 to 180 days. Post-vaccine blood samples were obtained a median of approximately 74 days after the second vaccine dose, with a range of roughly 14 to 241 days. Culture stimuli were overlapping spike peptide pools from SARS-CoV-2 and from the common cold coronaviruses HCoV-NL63, HCoV-OC43 and HCoV-229E. Control cultures used a CEFX viral epitope pool as positive control, an HIV-1 Nef peptide pool as negative control, or no peptide. In under twelve COVID-19 convalescent patients and several infection-naive healthy vaccine recipients, researchers compared the spike-specific CD4+ TCR repertoire from before mRNA vaccination with the repertoire from after. Study-level results and caveats: Among the post-vaccine SARS-CoV-2-reactive clones in convalescent patients, a median approximately 90% showed up only after vaccination, which suggests vaccine-specific priming. Of the vaccine-specific clones in convalescent patients, 304 of 307, or nearly all, reacted only to SARS-CoV-2 spike and did not cross-react with common cold coronaviruses. The median number of SARS-CoV-2-reactive clonotypes rose from around 21 after infection to 38 after vaccination, but the change was not significant. The study included relatively few convalescent patients and did not analyze early timepoints after natural infection.

The TCR originated in a human donor with COVID-19. This material consisted of cultured CD4+ T cells from blood, taken after SARS-CoV-2 vaccination.

The DNA reads as follows: TGTGCCAGCAGTTCCCGGGACAGTAGCACAGATACGCAGTATTTT. Its amino acids are CASSSRDSSTDTQYF. Here the chain combines TRBV12-3 or TRBV12-4 and TRBJ2-3; TRBD1 matches 7 bases in the middle. There are 15 amino acids in the CDR3, from cysteine to phenylalanine inclusive. This entry keeps only the CDR3 DNA: 45 bases, framed from base 1. For this chain, trimming is 4 bases at the V end and 0 bases at the J end, and the number of junction bases without a gene match is 4.